This T cell receptor (beta chain) was identified in a study of T cell changes during pregnancy in multiple sclerosis. There are 14 residues in the CDR3. CDR1 is SEHNR and CDR2 is FQNEAQ in the germline V gene (reference sequence). Trimming at V came to 4 bases and at J to 7 bases, leaving 9 bases not matched to a gene. Data came from immunoSEQ multiplex PCR; TCRdb stores just in-frame clones and leaves some out. Found here are around 69,000 clones, 92% of them singletons; the top ten hold 1.5% to 2.5%. The input for sequencing was peripheral blood, taken in the third trimester of pregnancy. V gene TRBV7-9 combines with J gene TRBJ1-1; TRBD1 matches at 7 bases. The sequence derives from a female donor in good health, enrolled as a control in a pregnancy study. As DNA, the CDR3 is TGTGCCAGCAGCTCCGCGACAGGGACGGTTGAAGCTTTCTTT. Its translation: CASSSATGTVEAFF.